The 9 T cell receptor beta chains given below trace back to one sample, sequenced in a study of T cell responses to AZD1222 COVID-19 vaccine. TCRdb's table, derived via immunoSEQ multiplex PCR, lists solely in-frame clones and lacks some. The table shows 100,000 to 130,000 clones, with 86% occurring only once. Source: peripheral blood, taken on day 0 of AZD1222 vaccination. Source of these receptors: an adult in good health.

The chain carries TRBV30 and TRBJ1-2, with D perhaps TRBD1 (5 bases). Trimming pared 0 bases from V and 0 bases from J, leaving 11 bases between. This CDR3 contains 15 residues. In germline, CDR1 is GTSNPN, CDR2 SVGIG (reference sequence). The CDR3 sequence: CAWSVLKGPNYGYTF. CDR3 DNA: TGTGCCTGGAGTGTACTAAAGGGACCTAACTATGGCTACACCTTC.

The chain employs TRBV15 and TRBJ1-4; D possibly corresponds to TRBD1 (5 bases). The CDR3 has 15 residues. CDR1 is LNHNV and CDR2 is YYDKDF in the germline V gene (reference sequence). Trimming removed 3 bases at V and 0 bases at J, with 8 bases between. In nucleotides, the CDR3 is TGTGCCACCAGCAGGGGGCGGGCAACTAATGAAAAACTGTTTTTT. Translating gives CATSRGRATNEKLFF.

J is TRBJ2-1 and V is TRBV4-2, with TRBD2 matching over 13 bases. Germline V CDR1 and CDR2: LGHNA, YNFKEQ. The CDR3 is 16 residues long. J lost 6 bases, V lost 0 bases, and 2 bases had no gene match. CDR3 DNA: TGTGCCAGCAGCCAAGACACTAGCGGGGGGGCCAATGAGCAGTTCTTC. It codes for CASSQDTSGGANEQFF.

The chain links TRBV6-5 to TRBJ1-6; D not certain. Germline CDR1 reads MNHEY; CDR2 reads SVGAGI. CDR3 length: 16 residues. The V end was cut by 0 bases, the J end by 10 bases, with 16 bases between. The CDR3 sequence is CASSYSGKTEDSPLHF. The CDR3 DNA reads TGTGCCAGCAGTTACTCGGGGAAAACGGAGGACTCACCCCTCCACTTT.

This chain uses TRBV7-9 with TRBJ2-4, with D perhaps assigned TRBD1 or TRBD2 (5 bases each). CDR1 SEHNR and CDR2 FQNEAQ come from the germline V gene (reference sequence). V dropped 5 bases and J dropped 1 base, with 18 bases sitting between them. CDR3 size: 17 residues. The CDR3 DNA reads TGTGCCAGCAGCCAAACCTCAATGGGGGAGGCCAAAAACATTCAGTACTTC. Translating it yields CASSQTSMGEAKNIQYF.

As DNA, the CDR3 is TGTGCCAGCAGCTTAGATATTGCGCAGGGCGGGAGGGAAAAACTGTTTTTT. Translating it yields CASSLDIAQGGREKLFF. V is TRBV11-2 and J is TRBJ1-4; maybe TRBD1 (5 bases). Germline V CDR1 and CDR2: SGHAT, FQNNGV. Trimming pared 0 bases from V and 8 bases from J, leaving 19 bases between. The CDR3 has 17 amino acids.

The chain carries TRBV9 and TRBJ1-1, with TRBD1 matching 9 bases. V lost 4 bases, J lost 2 bases, and 6 bases stayed unmatched. This CDR3 comprises 15 residues. Per the germline V gene, CDR1 is SGDLS and CDR2 is YYNGEE. Here the CDR3 reads CASSTRTGVNTEAFF. In DNA, the CDR3 is TGTGCCAGCAGCACTCGGACAGGGGTAAACACTGAAGCTTTCTTT.

The J gene is TRBJ2-3, the V gene TRBV2, with D possibly called TRBD1 or TRBD2 (6 bases each). CDR3 length: 18 amino acids. Germline assignment: CDR1 SNHLY and CDR2 FYNNEI. V shed 6 bases and J shed 0 bases, with 22 bases lying between them. The CDR3 DNA follows: TGTGCCAGCAGACAGGGACTGGGTGTTGGGTCTAGCACAGATACGCAGTATTTT. Its protein product is CASRQGLGVGSSTDTQYF.

The chain carries TRBV6-6 and TRBJ2-3; no clear D gene. Trimming shortened V by 5 bases and J by 0 bases, and 9 bases separated the two germline ends. Per germline, CDR1 MNHNY and CDR2 SVGAGI (reference sequence). This CDR3 has 14 amino acids. CDR3 DNA: TGTGCCAGCAGTACCCCAAGAAGCACAGATACGCAGTATTTT. Its protein is CASSTPRSTDTQYF.